This T cell receptor (beta chain) appears in the sequencing data of a study of blood T cell repertoires in COVID-19. Across the whole study: Spain, Italy and the United States supplied samples that represented acute and convalescent COVID-19.

In the authors' workflow: Estimation of nucleated cell counts was performed using reference gene primer amplification. TCRdb's table, derived via immunoSEQ multiplex PCR, lists solely in-frame clones and lacks some. Clone size and V and J calls were adopted from that table, with D and trimming inferred from the DNA. The table has nearly 55,000 clones, 91% seen once; the top ten hold around 7%. Germline assignment: CDR1 MNHEY and CDR2 SVGAGI. V lost 0 bases, J lost 5 bases, and 5 bases stayed unmatched. CDR3 length: 16 amino acids. The chain couples TRBV6-5 to TRBJ2-1; 9 bases are shared with TRBD2. Sample: peripheral blood. The sequence was obtained from a woman aged 60-75 years with active or convalescent COVID-19. As DNA, the CDR3 is TGTGCCAGCAGTTACTCGAGGGCTAGCGGGGACAATGAGCAGTTCTTC. This sequence encodes CASSYSRASGDNEQFF.